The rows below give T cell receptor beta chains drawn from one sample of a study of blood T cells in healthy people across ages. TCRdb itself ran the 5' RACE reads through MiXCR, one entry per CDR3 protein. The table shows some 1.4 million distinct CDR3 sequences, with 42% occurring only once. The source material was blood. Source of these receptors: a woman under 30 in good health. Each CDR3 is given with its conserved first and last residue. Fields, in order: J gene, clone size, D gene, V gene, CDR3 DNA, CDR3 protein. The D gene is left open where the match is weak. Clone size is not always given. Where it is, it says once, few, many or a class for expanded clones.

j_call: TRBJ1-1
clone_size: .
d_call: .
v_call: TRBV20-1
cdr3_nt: TGCAGTGCTGGCCACAGGGAGCACACTGAAGCTTTCTTT
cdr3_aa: CSAGHREHTEAFF

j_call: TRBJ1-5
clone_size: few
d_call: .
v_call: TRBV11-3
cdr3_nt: TGTGCCAGCAGCCCATACAGGGTCGGCAATCAGCCCCAGCATTTT
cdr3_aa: CASSPYRVGNQPQHF

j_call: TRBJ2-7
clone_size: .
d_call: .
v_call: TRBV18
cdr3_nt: TGTGCCAGCTCTCCCTTCACGGTGGACGAGCAGTACTTC
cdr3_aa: CASSPFTVDEQYF

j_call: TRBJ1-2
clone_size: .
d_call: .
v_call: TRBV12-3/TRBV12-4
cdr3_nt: TGTGCCAGCAGTTTAAACCACAGGGTCGGCGGCTACACCTTC
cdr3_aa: CASSLNHRVGGYTF

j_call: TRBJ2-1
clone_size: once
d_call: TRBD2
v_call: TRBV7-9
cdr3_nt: TGTGCCAGCTTAGGGACTAGCGGACGCAATGAGCAGTTCTTC
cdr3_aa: CASLGTSGRNEQFF

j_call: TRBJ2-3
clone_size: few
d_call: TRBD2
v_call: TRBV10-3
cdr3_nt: TGTGCCATCAGTGCTCGAGATAGCGGGGGCCTTAGCACAGATACGCAGTATTTT
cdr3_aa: CAISARDSGGLSTDTQYF

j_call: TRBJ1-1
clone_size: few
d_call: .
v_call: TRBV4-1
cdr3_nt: TGCGCCAGCAGCCTTACCTTGATGGGGAACACTGAAGCTTTCTTT
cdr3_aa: CASSLTLMGNTEAFF

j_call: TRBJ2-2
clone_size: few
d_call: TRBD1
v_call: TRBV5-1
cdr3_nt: TGTGCCAGCAGAGGACAGGGTGGGACCGGGGAGCTGTTTTTT
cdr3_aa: CASRGQGGTGELFF

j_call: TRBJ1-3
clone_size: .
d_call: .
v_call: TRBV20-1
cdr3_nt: TGCAGTGCTAGAGATCAGATGATGACTGGAAACACCATATATTTT
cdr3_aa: CSARDQMMTGNTIYF

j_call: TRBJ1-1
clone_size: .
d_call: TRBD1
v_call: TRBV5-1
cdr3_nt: TGCGCCAGCAGCTTGGCACAGGGGAGTGAAGCTTTCTTT
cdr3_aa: CASSLAQGSEAFF

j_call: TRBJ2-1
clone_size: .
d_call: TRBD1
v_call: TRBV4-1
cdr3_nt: TGCGCCACCTCTCCCGGGACAGACTACGAGCAGTTCTTC
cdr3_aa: CATSPGTDYEQFF

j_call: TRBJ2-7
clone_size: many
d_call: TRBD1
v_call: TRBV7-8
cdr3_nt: TGTGCCAGCAGCTTAGGTGGGACAGGGTATGAGCAGTACTTC
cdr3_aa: CASSLGGTGYEQYF

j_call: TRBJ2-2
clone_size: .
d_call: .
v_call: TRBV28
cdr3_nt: TGTGCCAGCAAGATCTCCAGTCCTAACACCGGGGAGCTGTTTTTT
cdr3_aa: CASKISSPNTGELFF

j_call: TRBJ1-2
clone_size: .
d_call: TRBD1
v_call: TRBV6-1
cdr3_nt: TGTGCCAACCGACAGGGTGCTGGCTACACCTTC
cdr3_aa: CANRQGAGYTF

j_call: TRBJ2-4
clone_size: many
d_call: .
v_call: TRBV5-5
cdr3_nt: TGTGCCAGCAGCCTCCTCGCCAAAAACATTCAGTACTTC
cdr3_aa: CASSLLAKNIQYF

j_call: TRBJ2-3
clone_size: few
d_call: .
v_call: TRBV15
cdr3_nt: TGTGCCACCAGCAGAGTAGAGGGTACGCAGTATTTT
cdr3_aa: CATSRVEGTQYF

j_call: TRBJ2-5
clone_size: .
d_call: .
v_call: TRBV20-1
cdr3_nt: TGCAGTGCAGACTCGGACAGTCGGGAGACCCAGTACTTC
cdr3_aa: CSADSDSRETQYF

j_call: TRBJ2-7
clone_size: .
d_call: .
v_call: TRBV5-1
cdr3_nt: TGCGCCAGCAGCAGGCTCCCTCTAGGGGATTCCTACGAGCAGTACTTC
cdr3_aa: CASSRLPLGDSYEQYF

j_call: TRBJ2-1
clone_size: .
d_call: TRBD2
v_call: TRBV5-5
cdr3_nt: TGTGCCAGCAGCTCTAGCGGGACTGGGTTAAATGAGCAGTTCTTC
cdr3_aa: CASSSSGTGLNEQFF

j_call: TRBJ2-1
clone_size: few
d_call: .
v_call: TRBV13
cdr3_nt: TGTGCCAGCAGCATCAATCTGCTGGGACTTGGCAATGAGCAGTTCTTC
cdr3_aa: CASSINLLGLGNEQFF

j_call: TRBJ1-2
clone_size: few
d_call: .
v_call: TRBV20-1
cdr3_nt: TGCAGTGCTAGTAAGGGAGTTGGCTATGGCTACACCTTC
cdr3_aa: CSASKGVGYGYTF

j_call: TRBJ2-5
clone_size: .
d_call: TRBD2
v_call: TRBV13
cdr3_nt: TGTGCCAGCAGCTTAGGCCTAAGGTCTAGCGGGGACCAAGAGACCCAGTACTTC
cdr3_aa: CASSLGLRSSGDQETQYF